This T cell receptor beta chain originates from a study of T cells in Graves' hyperthyroidism and ophthalmopathy. TCR beta CDR3 regions were amplified from RNA transcripts. With the HTBI primer set, the TCR CDR3 went through a first round of RT-PCR. Using its own MiXCR run on the multiplex PCR reads, TCRdb lists one record per CDR3 protein. The data hold about 640,000 distinct CDR3 sequences, with around 20% observed a single time. The CDR3 extends over 14 amino acids. V dropped 4 bases and J dropped 7; count of bases not matched to a gene: 8. This clonotype was counted only a few times. As yet, its antigen is unknown. PBMCs were sourced from roughly 9.7 ml fresh peripheral blood. General study results and limits: Blood shared most expanded thyroid clonotypes above 0.001.

This chain links TRBV12-3 or TRBV12-4 with TRBJ2-7; 9 bases agree with TRBD2. This clonotype originated in a man younger than 40 with Graves' ophthalmopathy. Source material: blood. The CDR3 loop reads CASSSIAGVREQYF. CDR3 bases: TGTGCCAGCAGTTCAATAGCGGGAGTGCGAGAGCAGTACTTC.